The 26 T cell receptor beta chains in this list originate from one sample, sequenced in a study of blood T cell repertoires in COVID-19. Clones were sequenced by immunoSEQ multiplex PCR, and TCRdb holds only the in-frame ones, with some missing. The sample lists more than 100,000 clones, 70% to 80% occurring once. Sequenced input: peripheral blood. The receptors stem from a woman older than 75 with acute or convalescent COVID-19.

The chain links TRBV28 to TRBJ1-5; D not resolved. V dropped 3 bases and J dropped 5 bases, with 14 bases sitting between them. The CDR3 contains 15 residues. CDR1 and CDR2 from the germline V gene are MDHEN and SYDVKM. CDR3 DNA: TGTGCCAGCAGTTTTACTTTGACTGGGTATCAGCCCCAGCATTTT. Its translation is CASSFTLTGYQPQHF. The complete variable domain, with remaining parts taken from reference TRBV28 and TRBJ1-5, reads DVKVTQSSRYLVKRTGEKVFLECVQDMDHENMFWYRQDPGLGLRLIYFSYDVKMKEKGDIPEGYSVSREKKERFSLILESASTNQTSMYLCASSFTLTGYQPQHFGDGTRLSIL.

The chain couples TRBV6-6 to TRBJ1-4; D gene ambiguous. Germline-derived CDR1 and CDR2 are MNHNY and SVGAGI (reference sequence). There are 14 residues in the CDR3. Between the trimmed V and J ends, which lost 4 bases and 11 bases, there was a span of 17 bases. The CDR3 coding sequence is TGTGCCAGCAGTTCCGACCTAGCCCGGACGAAACTGTTTTTT. This sequence encodes CASSSDLARTKLFF.

The chain combines TRBV11-2 with TRBJ1-1; no reliable D call. V was pared by 5 bases and J by 0 bases, with 7 bases between. Germline CDR1 is SGHAT and CDR2 is FQNNGV. The CDR3 is 13 amino acids. The DNA for the CDR3 is TGTGCCAGCAGCCGAAGCATGAACACTGAAGCTTTCTTT. Translating gives CASSRSMNTEAFF.

The V gene is TRBV7-2, the J gene TRBJ2-2; tentatively, D is TRBD2 (6 bases). The V gene lost 2 bases and the J gene lost 6 bases, with 16 bases spanning the gap. In germline, CDR1 is SGHTA, CDR2 FQGNSA. CDR3 length: 16 amino acids. Written as DNA, the CDR3 is TGTGCCAGCAGCTTAAGTACTAGCTATCGTGCCGGGGAGCTGTTTTTT. Translation: CASSLSTSYRAGELFF.

The genes are TRBV28 and TRBJ1-1, with 9 positions matching TRBD1. This CDR3 is built from 13 residues. Per the germline V gene, CDR1 is MDHEN and CDR2 is SYDVKM. J gave up 11 bases and V 3 bases, and 7 bases lay outside the gene matches. The chain's CDR3 is CASSLTGGSEAFF. CDR3 sequence (DNA): TGTGCCAGCAGTTTGACAGGGGGAAGCGAGGCTTTCTTT. Supplemented by reference TRBV28 and TRBJ1-1, the full variable domain reads DVKVTQSSRYLVKRTGEKVFLECVQDMDHENMFWYRQDPGLGLRLIYFSYDVKMKEKGDIPEGYSVSREKKERFSLILESASTNQTSMYLCASSLTGGSEAFFGQGTRLTVV.

The chain links TRBV10-3 to TRBJ1-5, with unresolved D. Germline CDR1 is ENHRY and CDR2 is SYGVKD. V shed 11 bases and J shed 4 bases, with 15 bases lying between them. This CDR3 region has 13 residues. The CDR3 reads CASKWQLNQPQHF. The CDR3 DNA follows: TGTGCCTCAAAGTGGCAGTTAAATCAGCCCCAGCATTTT.

The chain carries TRBV9 and TRBJ2-1; 8 bases map to TRBD2. There are 15 residues in the CDR3. After removal of 0 bases from V and 4 bases from J, the junction contained 3 bases not matched to a gene. CDR1 SGDLS and CDR2 YYNGEE come from the germline V gene. CDR3 DNA sequence: TGTGCCAGCAGCGTAGACCCTAGCGGGTACAATGAGCAGTTCTTC. As protein: CASSVDPSGYNEQFF.

The V and J genes are TRBV30 and TRBJ1-1; no firm D call. The V and J ends lost 0 bases and 1 base respectively, with 6 bases between them. In germline, CDR1 is GTSNPN, CDR2 SVGIG (reference sequence). CDR3 length: 13 amino acids. CDR3 nucleotides: TGTGCCTGGAGTGTTTCTTCGAACACTGAAGCTTTCTTT. Translated, it gives CAWSVSSNTEAFF.

The chain employs TRBV19 and TRBJ2-3; 9 bases are a match to TRBD1. Unmatched junction bases numbered 2, after V lost 3 bases and J lost 4 bases. This CDR3 spans 14 amino acids. Germline CDR1 and CDR2: LNHDA and SQIVND (reference sequence). The CDR3 DNA reads TGTGCCAGTAGTATGGGACAGGGTGCAGATACGCAGTATTTT. This codes for CASSMGQGADTQYF.

The chain recombines TRBV19 with TRBJ1-5; D unclear. Per the germline V gene, CDR1 is LNHDA and CDR2 is SQIVND (reference sequence). Trimming left V 0 bases short and J 2 bases short, with 5 bases between. The CDR3 is 14 residues long. DNA of the CDR3: TGTGCCAGTAGTATAGAGGCGGGCAATCAGCCCCAGCATTTT. As protein: CASSIEAGNQPQHF.

The gene calls are TRBV5-1 and TRBJ2-2; D possibly corresponds to TRBD1 (6 bases). The CDR3 runs to 15 residues. Per germline, CDR1 SGHRS and CDR2 YFSETQ. V lost 4 bases, J lost 6 bases, and 16 bases lay in between. As DNA, the CDR3 is TGCGCCAGCAGCCGAAGGGACACACCTCCCGGGGAGCTGTTTTTT. Protein product: CASSRRDTPPGELFF.

This clone appeared a few times. The chain is built from TRBV19 and TRBJ1-2, with D unresolved. V dropped 5 bases and J dropped 4 bases, with 5 bases sitting between them. Per the germline V gene, CDR1 is LNHDA and CDR2 is SQIVND (reference sequence). The CDR3 spans 11 residues. DNA of the CDR3: TGTGCCAGTAGTTACGGCTATGGCTACACCTTC. It yields the protein CASSYGYGYTF.

The chain uses TRBV28 and TRBJ1-2, with D possibly being TRBD1 (6 bases). Per the germline V gene, CDR1 is MDHEN and CDR2 is SYDVKM. Trimming shortened V by 8 bases and J by 3 bases, and 13 bases separated the two germline ends. The CDR3 runs to 13 residues. For the CDR3, the DNA is TGTGCCAGCGAACAGGGATTTTACTATGGCTACACCTTC. Translating it yields CASEQGFYYGYTF.

The rearrangement uses TRBV24-1 and TRBJ1-6; D is perhaps TRBD1 (5 bases). Germline assignment: CDR1 KGHDR and CDR2 SFDVKD. This CDR3 is built from 17 residues. V lost 7 bases to trimming and J lost 0 bases, with 15 bases between them. Here the CDR3 DNA reads TGTGCCACCAGGGGGGAGGACCCAAGCTCCTATAATTCACCCCTCCACTTT. It is translated as CATRGEDPSSYNSPLHF.

This clone was seen a single time. The rearrangement links TRBV7-2 to TRBJ1-2, with D maybe TRBD1 (6 bases). Germline V gives CDR1 SGHTA, CDR2 FQGNSA. Deletions cut 1 base from V and 9 bases from J, with 12 bases between. The CDR3 has 13 residues. CDR3: CASSLGTAGSYTF. The CDR3 DNA follows: TGTGCCAGCAGCTTAGGGACAGCGGGGAGCTACACCTTC.

This rearrangement joins TRBV12-5 to TRBJ2-2, with D perhaps matching TRBD2 (6 bases). V was trimmed by 6 bases and J by 3 bases, leaving 14 bases between them. Per the germline V gene, CDR1 is LGHNT and CDR2 is FRNRAP. The CDR3 is made up of 15 amino acids. CDR3 in amino acids: CASGEGFWDTGELFF. DNA of the CDR3: TGTGCTAGTGGGGAGGGGTTTTGGGACACCGGGGAGCTGTTTTTT.

The chain recombines TRBV5-1 with TRBJ2-2; TRBD2 matches at 8 bases. J was trimmed by 7 bases and V by 0 bases; bases with no gene match: 11. The CDR3 is 17 residues long. Germline-derived CDR1 and CDR2 are SGHRS and YFSETQ. CDR3 loop: CASSLARSGKVNGELFF. The CDR3 nucleotides are TGCGCCAGCAGCTTGGCTCGTAGCGGGAAAGTGAACGGGGAGCTGTTTTTT.

The chain couples TRBV7-9 to TRBJ1-3; D gene unclear. CDR3 length: 15 amino acids. Trimming pared 3 bases from V and 0 bases from J, leaving 9 bases between. The germline gives CDR1 SEHNR, CDR2 FQNEAQ (reference sequence). The CDR3 protein is CASSFGSVSGNTIYF. The DNA for the CDR3 is TGTGCCAGCAGCTTCGGGTCCGTCTCTGGAAACACCATATATTTT. The whole variable domain, remainder taken from reference TRBV7-9 and TRBJ1-3, is DTGVSQNPRHKITKRGQNVTFRCDPISEHNRLYWYRQTLGQGPEFLTYFQNEAQLEKSRLLSDRFSAERPKGSFSTLEIQRTEQGDSAMYLCASSFGSVSGNTIYFGEGSWLTVV.

This chain joins TRBV3-1 (or the pseudogene TRBV3-2) and TRBJ1-5, with a weak D call TRBD1 (6 bases). The CDR3 is made up of 16 amino acids. Trimming pared 6 bases from V and 3 bases from J, leaving 18 bases between. Germline V gives CDR1 LGHDT, CDR2 YNNKEL (reference sequence). The CDR3 protein is CASSPSGTGSNQPQHF. The CDR3 coding sequence is TGTGCCAGCAGTCCTTCGGGCACAGGGTCCAATCAGCCCCAGCATTTT.

The chain employs TRBV2 and TRBJ1-1; D ambiguous. The CDR3 runs to 12 residues. Germline V gene data show CDR1 as SNHLY and CDR2 as FYNNEI. V was cut by 2 bases and J by 11 bases, with 12 bases left in between. The CDR3 sequence is CASSEYHPRAFF. The CDR3, as DNA: TGTGCCAGCAGTGAATATCATCCTAGGGCTTTCTTT. Using reference TRBV2 and TRBJ1-1 for the parts outside the CDR3, the full variable domain is EPEVTQTPSHQVTQMGQEVILRCVPISNHLYFYWYRQILGQKVEFLVSFYNNEISEKSEIFDDQFSVERPDGSNFTLKIRSTKLEDSAMYFCASSEYHPRAFFGQGTRLTVV.

This clone was counted a single time. The J gene is TRBJ2-7, the V gene TRBV6-5, with D possibly matching TRBD2 (6 bases). V gave up 5 bases and J gave up 6 bases, with 14 bases separating them. CDR1 is MNHEY and CDR2 is SVGAGI in the germline V gene. The length of the CDR3 is 13 residues. CDR3 sequence (DNA): TGTGCCAGCAGTACCCGACTAGGTTCCGAGCAGTACTTC. It is translated as CASSTRLGSEQYF.

The rearrangement uses TRBV19 and TRBJ1-5, with 8 bases matching TRBD1. Germline V gene sequence: CDR1 LNHDA, CDR2 SQIVND (reference sequence). This CDR3 comprises 15 residues. Germline trimming cut 7 bases from V and 6 bases from J; bases unmatched to any gene: 11. In DNA, the CDR3 is TGTGCCAGTACTTTTTTGACAGGGGCGGCTCAGCCCCAGCATTTT. It yields the protein CASTFLTGAAQPQHF.

This clone was picked up one time. The chain recombines TRBV18 with TRBJ2-2, with 7 positions matching TRBD1. Germline CDR1 is KGHSH and CDR2 is LQKENI. The V gene end was trimmed by 2 bases and the J gene end by 7 bases; junction bases not matched to a gene: 7. This CDR3 has 15 residues. The CDR3 region is CASSPRTGQVGELFF. The CDR3 region has the DNA TGTGCCAGCTCACCAAGGACAGGACAGGTCGGGGAGCTGTTTTTT.

The V call is TRBV19, the J call TRBJ2-3, with 9 positions matching TRBD2. Germline V gene sequence: CDR1 LNHDA, CDR2 SQIVND (reference sequence). CDR3 length: 16 amino acids. The V segment lost 5 bases and the J segment 2 bases; nucleotides outside the gene matches: 8. DNA of the CDR3: TGTGCCAGTAGTCCTATAGCGGGAGCCGTCACAGATACGCAGTATTTT. Translating it yields CASSPIAGAVTDTQYF. The whole variable domain, remainder taken from reference TRBV19 and TRBJ2-3, is DGGITQSPKYLFRKEGQNVTLSCEQNLNHDAMYWYRQDPGQGLRLIYYSQIVNDFQKGDIAEGYSVSREKKESFPLTVTSAQKNPTAFYLCASSPIAGAVTDTQYFGPGTRLTVL.

This clone occurred once. The rearrangement uses TRBV5-1 and TRBJ1-5; TRBD1 might be the D (5 bases). The V end was cut by 4 bases, the J end by 1 base, with 12 bases between. The CDR3 covers 15 residues. Per the germline V gene, CDR1 is SGHRS and CDR2 is YFSETQ. CDR3 region: CASSLAGESNQPQHF. The DNA of the CDR3 is TGCGCCAGCAGCCTGGCGGGGGAGAGCAATCAGCCCCAGCATTTT.

This clone was detected a few times. V is TRBV19 and J is TRBJ1-2; 12 bases map to TRBD1. V lost 2 bases to trimming and J lost 8 bases; unmatched junction nucleotides: 15. Germline V CDR1 and CDR2: LNHDA, SQIVND (reference sequence). The CDR3 has 18 residues. CDR3 residues: CASSISSGQGAQRGGYTF. Written as DNA, the CDR3 is TGTGCCAGTAGTATATCTTCGGGACAGGGGGCGCAGAGAGGAGGCTACACCTTC.